This T cell receptor (beta chain) was identified in a study of CD8 T cells in ankylosing spondylitis. Study results and caveats: Earlier authors reported some of these motif variants in reactive arthritis synovial fluid and blood. Significant enrichment of disease-linked clones was reported in matched ankylosing spondylitis synovial fluid. Within ankylosing spondylitis blood, a TCR beta motif made up of fewer than ten highly homologous variants appeared to be characteristic.

This clonotype was recorded at least ten times. Its target is unknown. Germline assignment: CDR1 SGHRS and CDR2 YFSETQ. Trimming left V 2 bases short and J 10 bases short, with 11 bases between. The CDR3 sequence is 12 residues long. Molecular-barcoded quantitative 5'-RACE produced these TCR beta libraries. TCRdb itself ran the 5' RACE reads through MiXCR, one entry per CDR3 protein. Here the sample spans 240,000 or so distinct CDR3 sequences, approximately 12% being singletons. This sequence originates from a male donor with ankylosing spondylitis or in good health (not recorded which). Sequenced: blood, either unsorted or a sorted T cell fraction (not recorded which). The chain links TRBV5-1 to TRBJ2-3; tentative D call: TRBD2 (6 bases). DNA of the CDR3: TGCGCCAGCAGCTTTGGAGGGGAACCGCAGTATTTT. Amino acids: CASSFGGEPQYF.